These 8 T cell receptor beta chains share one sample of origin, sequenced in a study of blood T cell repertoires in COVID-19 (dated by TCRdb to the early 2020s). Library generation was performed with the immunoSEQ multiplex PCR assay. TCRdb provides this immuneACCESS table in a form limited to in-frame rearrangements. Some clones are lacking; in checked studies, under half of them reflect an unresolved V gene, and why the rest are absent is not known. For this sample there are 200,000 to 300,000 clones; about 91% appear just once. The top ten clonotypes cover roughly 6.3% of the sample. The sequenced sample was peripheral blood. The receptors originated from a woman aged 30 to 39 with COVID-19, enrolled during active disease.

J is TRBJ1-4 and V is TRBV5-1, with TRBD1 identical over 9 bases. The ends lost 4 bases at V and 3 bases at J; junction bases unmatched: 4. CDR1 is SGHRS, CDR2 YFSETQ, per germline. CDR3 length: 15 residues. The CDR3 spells CASSADRGANEKLFF. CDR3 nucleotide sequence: TGCGCCAGCAGCGCGGACAGGGGAGCTAATGAAAAACTGTTTTTT.

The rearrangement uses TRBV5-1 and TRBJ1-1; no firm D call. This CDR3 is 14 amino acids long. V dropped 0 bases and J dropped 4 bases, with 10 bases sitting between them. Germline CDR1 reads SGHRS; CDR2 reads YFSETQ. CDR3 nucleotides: TGCGCCAGCAGCTTGGTACCGGGTGGCACTGAAGCTTTCTTT. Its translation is CASSLVPGGTEAFF.

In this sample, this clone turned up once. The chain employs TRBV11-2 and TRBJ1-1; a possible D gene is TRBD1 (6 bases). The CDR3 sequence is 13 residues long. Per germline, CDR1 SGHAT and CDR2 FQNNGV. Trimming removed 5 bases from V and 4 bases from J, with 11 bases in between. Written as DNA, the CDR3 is TGTGCCAGCAGCCTAACAGGGCTCACTGAAGCTTTCTTT. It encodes CASSLTGLTEAFF.

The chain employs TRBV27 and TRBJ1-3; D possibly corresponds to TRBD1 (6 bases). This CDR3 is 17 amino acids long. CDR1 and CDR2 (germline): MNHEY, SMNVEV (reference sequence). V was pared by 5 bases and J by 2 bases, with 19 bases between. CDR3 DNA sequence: TGTGCCAGCAGTCCCGACCCGGACAGCCACGCTGGAAACACCATATATTTT. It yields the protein CASSPDPDSHAGNTIYF.

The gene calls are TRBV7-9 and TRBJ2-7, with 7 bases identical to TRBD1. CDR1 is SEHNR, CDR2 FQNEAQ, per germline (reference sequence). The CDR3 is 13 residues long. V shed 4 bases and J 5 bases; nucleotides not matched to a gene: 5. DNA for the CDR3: TGTGCCAGCAGCTCACCCGACAGGGACGAGCAGTACGTC. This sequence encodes CASSSPDRDEQYV.

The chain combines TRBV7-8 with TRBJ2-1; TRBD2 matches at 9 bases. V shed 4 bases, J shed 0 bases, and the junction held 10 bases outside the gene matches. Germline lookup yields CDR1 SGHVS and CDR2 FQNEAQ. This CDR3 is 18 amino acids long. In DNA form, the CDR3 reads TGTGCCAGCAGCTCGCGGGGGGGCCCTACAACCTCCTACAATGAGCAGTTCTTC. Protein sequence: CASSSRGGPTTSYNEQFF.

CDR3 in amino acids: CASSLDSPGAGPGELFF. The DNA of the CDR3 is TGTGCCAGCAGTTTAGACAGCCCGGGCGCGGGACCCGGGGAGCTGTTTTTT. V usage is TRBV27 and J usage is TRBJ2-2; possibly TRBD2 for D (6 bases). The germline V and J ends were trimmed by 2 bases and 6 bases, with 19 bases remaining between them. The germline V gene has CDR1 MNHEY and CDR2 SMNVEV (reference sequence). This CDR3 spans 17 amino acids.

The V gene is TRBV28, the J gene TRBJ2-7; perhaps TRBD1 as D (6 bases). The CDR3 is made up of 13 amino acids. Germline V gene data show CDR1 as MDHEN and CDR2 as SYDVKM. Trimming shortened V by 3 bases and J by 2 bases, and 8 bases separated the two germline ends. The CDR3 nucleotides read TGTGCCAGCAGTTTCGAGGGGGCCTACGAGCAGTACTTC. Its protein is CASSFEGAYEQYF.